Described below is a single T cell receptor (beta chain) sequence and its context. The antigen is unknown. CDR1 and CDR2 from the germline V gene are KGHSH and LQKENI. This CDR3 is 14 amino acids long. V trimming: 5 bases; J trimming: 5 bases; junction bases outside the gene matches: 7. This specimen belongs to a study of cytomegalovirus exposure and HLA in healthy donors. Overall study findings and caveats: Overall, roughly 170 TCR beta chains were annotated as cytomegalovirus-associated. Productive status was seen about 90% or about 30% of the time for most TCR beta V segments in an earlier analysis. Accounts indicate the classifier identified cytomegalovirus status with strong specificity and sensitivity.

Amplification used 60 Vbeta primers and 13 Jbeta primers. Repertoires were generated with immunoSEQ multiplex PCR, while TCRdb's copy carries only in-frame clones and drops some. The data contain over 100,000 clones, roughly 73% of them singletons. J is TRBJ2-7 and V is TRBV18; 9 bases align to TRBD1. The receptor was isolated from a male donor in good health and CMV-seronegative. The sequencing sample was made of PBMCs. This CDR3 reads CASSGTGRRDEQYF. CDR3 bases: TGTGCCAGCTCAGGGACAGGGAGGAGGGACGAGCAGTACTTC. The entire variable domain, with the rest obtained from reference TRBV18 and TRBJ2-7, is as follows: NAGVMQNPRHLVRRRGQEARLRCSPMKGHSHVYWYRQLPEEGLKFMVYLQKENIIDESGMPKERFSAEFPKEGPSILRIQQVVRGDSAAYFCASSGTGRRDEQYFGPGTRLTVT.